This entry concerns a single T cell receptor (beta chain). There is no known antigen for this receptor. Nothing much larger sits one base from this clone, and base qualities are not available. Other DNA sequences of this sample code for an identical CDR3. TCRbeta CDR3 regions were amplified from genomic DNA by means of the immunoSEQ Assay, a bias-controlled multiplex PCR. The original pipeline was this. Within the assay, amplification of reference gene primers was used to estimate how many nucleated cells each sample contained. To quantify the absolute abundance of each unique TCRbeta CDR3 rearrangement, sequence reads were collapsed and filtered. For each sample, productive Simpson clonality was calculated as the square root of Simpson's diversity index over productive rearrangements. TCRdb limited this immuneACCESS table to in-frame rearrangements with V and J called. A share of clones is missing; checked studies link under half to unresolved V genes, and the rest is unexplained. That table gives V, J and clone size, and the DNA gave D and trimming. The table for this sample lists 250,000 or so clones; 80% to 85% of them were counted only once. The ten largest clones capture around 4% of the sample.

Collaborating institutions collected whole blood in K2EDTA tubes following their own protocols. For TCRbeta analysis, collaborator samples were shipped as frozen whole blood, as isolated PBMCs, or as DNA extracted from either sample type. Counted from cysteine to phenylalanine, this CDR3 has 14 amino acids. Only the CDR3 portion is preserved as DNA: 42 bases, with reading frame beginning at the first base. Via the germline V gene, CDR1 is SGHRS and CDR2 YFSETQ. Trimming accounts for 0 bases at V and 1 base at J, while the number of junction bases matched to no gene is 0. This sample was taken from a study of blood T cell repertoires in COVID-19 (TCRdb year 2020). Describing the broader study: The collaborator samples originated in the United States, Italy and Spain and spanned the acute and convalescent phases of COVID-19. The material from the prospective study consisted of cDNA or gDNA derived from T cells, B-cell-depleted T cells, or PBMCs. The dataset comprised deeply sampled blood TCRbeta repertoires from subjects exposed to, actively infected with, or recovered from COVID-19. Nearly every sample came with metadata listing a de-identified subject ID, COVID-19 status, age in years and sex. The samples were drawn from the first 160 participants of the ongoing ImmuneRACE study and from 1,254 subjects provided by 6 global collaborators. Where available, HLA class I and class II types were taken from metadata supplied by the sample provider and were not determined by assay-based typing. A freely available public database, intended as a resource for researchers studying the immune response to SARS-CoV-2, is where the repertoires were released.

General study outcomes and caveats: The amount of clinical and demographic metadata varied by source and participant and was provided uncurated.

The sequence derives from a man in his 60s with acute or convalescent COVID-19. The sample comprised peripheral blood. The chain uses TRBV5-1 and TRBJ2-7; the junction holds 8 bases that match TRBD1. The CDR3 protein: CASSLGQGSYEQYF. The DNA sequence is given as TGCGCCAGCAGCTTGGGACAGGGGTCCTACGAGCAGTACTTC.